These 13 T cell receptor beta chains share one sample of origin, sequenced in a study of blood T cell repertoires in COVID-19. TCRdb's copy holds only in-frame clones and misses some; the assay was immunoSEQ multiplex PCR. The table records about 160,000 clones, more than 70% of them present only once. Material for sequencing was peripheral blood. These receptors came from an elderly woman with active or convalescent COVID-19.

The gene calls are TRBV5-1 and TRBJ1-2; 7 bases align to TRBD1. The V gene's germline CDR1 is SGHRS and CDR2 YFSETQ. The CDR3 consists of 12 residues. V dropped 4 bases and J dropped 6; count of bases not matched to a gene: 3. CDR3 coding DNA: TGCGCCAGCAGCGCGACAGGGAATGGCTACACCTTC. Its protein product is CASSATGNGYTF.

The rearrangement joins TRBV25-1 to TRBJ1-1, with TRBD1 matching 8 bases. Germline V CDR1 and CDR2: MGHDK, SYGVNS. CDR3 length: 14 residues. Trimming removed 6 bases from V and 1 base from J; junction bases left unmatched: 4. In nucleotides, the CDR3 is TGTGCCAGCAGAGATGACAGGGGGAACACTGAAGCTTTCTTT. This sequence encodes CASRDDRGNTEAFF.

The CDR3 reads CASRETGDHRPQHF. CDR3 coding DNA: TGTGCCAGCCGAGAAACGGGAGATCATCGGCCCCAGCATTTT. The chain is built from TRBV18 and TRBJ1-5; D call uncertain. The CDR3 runs to 14 residues. CDR1 is KGHSH and CDR2 is LQKENI in the germline V gene. V gave up 8 bases and J gave up 9 bases, with 20 bases separating them.

The chain is built from TRBV5-6 and TRBJ2-1, with 7 nucleotides matching TRBD2. The J segment lost 0 bases and the V segment lost 0 bases, leaving 6 bases of the junction unmatched. The CDR3 runs 17 residues. The germline gives CDR1 SGHDT, CDR2 YYEEEE. The CDR3: CASSLDWRESSYNEQFF. In DNA, the CDR3 is TGTGCCAGCAGCTTGGATTGGCGGGAGAGCTCCTACAATGAGCAGTTCTTC.

This clone has a handful of counts. The chain employs TRBV6-5 and TRBJ2-2; D is possibly TRBD2 (5 bases). The V end was cut by 4 bases, the J end by 0 bases, with 9 bases between. Germline V gene sequence: CDR1 MNHEY, CDR2 SVGAGI. CDR3 length equals 15 residues. The CDR3 sequence is CASSLSGPNTGELFF. CDR3 in DNA: TGTGCCAGCAGTTTGAGCGGCCCGAACACCGGGGAGCTGTTTTTT.

The count of this clone is one. The CDR3, as DNA: TGTGCCAGCAGTGAAATAGCGGGGTACGGGGAGCTGTTTTTT. Amino acids: CASSEIAGYGELFF. This rearrangement joins TRBV6-1 to TRBJ2-2, with TRBD2 identical over 8 bases. Trimming took 2 bases from V and 7 from J; bases not matched to a gene: 3. The CDR3 covers 14 residues. Looked up from germline, CDR1 is MNHNS and CDR2 is SASEGT.

This clone is a singleton in its sample. The chain links TRBV19 to TRBJ2-7; 8 bases align to TRBD2. Germline loops: CDR1 LNHDA, CDR2 SQIVND (reference sequence). CDR3 length equals 15 residues. Germline trimming cut 4 bases from V and 3 bases from J; bases unmatched to any gene: 8. The CDR3 bases are TGTGCCAGTAGTACCGTCGGTAGCGGGGACTACGAGCAGTACTTC. Its translation is CASSTVGSGDYEQYF.

The chain recombines TRBV14 with TRBJ1-4; no firm D call. The V gene's germline CDR1 is SGHDN and CDR2 FVKESK. V was pared by 2 bases and J by 10 bases, with 11 bases between. This CDR3 spans 13 amino acids. The CDR3 DNA reads TGTGCCAGCAGCCAAAACCTAGAAGGAAAACTGTTTTTT. The encoded protein is CASSQNLEGKLFF.

The CDR3 bases are TGTGCCAGTAGTCCGCGGACAGGCTCTAATGAAAAACTGTTTTTT. Residues: CASSPRTGSNEKLFF. V gene TRBV19 combines with J gene TRBJ1-4; TRBD1 matches 7 bases. V lost 5 bases to trimming and J lost 3 bases; unmatched junction nucleotides: 6. The germline V gene has CDR1 LNHDA and CDR2 SQIVND (reference sequence). The CDR3 runs to 15 residues.

The V gene is TRBV5-1, the J gene TRBJ1-5; maybe TRBD1 (6 bases). Germline values: CDR1 SGHRS, CDR2 YFSETQ. The V end lost 0 bases, the J end lost 6 bases, and 10 bases lay between the germline ends. The CDR3 extends over 14 amino acids. CDR3 DNA sequence: TGCGCCAGCAGCTTGGGGCAGGGGACTCAGCCCCAGCATTTT. Translated: CASSLGQGTQPQHF.

The rearrangement links TRBV6-6 to TRBJ2-3; TRBD1 matches at 9 bases. Germline CDR1 is MNHNY and CDR2 is SVGAGI (reference sequence). The CDR3 has 15 amino acids. V lost 6 bases to trimming and J lost 4 bases; unmatched junction nucleotides: 8. The CDR3 sequence is CASRGQGTLADTQYF. Written as DNA, the CDR3 is TGTGCCAGCAGAGGACAGGGGACTCTCGCAGATACGCAGTATTTT.

This chain connects TRBV5-1 to TRBJ2-2; D gene ambiguous. Trimming shortened V by 6 bases and J by 6 bases, and 15 bases separated the two germline ends. Germline V gene lookup returns CDR1 SGHRS and CDR2 YFSETQ. This CDR3 contains 14 residues. CDR3 bases: TGCGCCAGCACCCAAGCCCAGAGCGCCGGGGAGCTGTTTTTT. Translated, it gives CASTQAQSAGELFF.

The genes are TRBV7-2 and TRBJ1-2; D uncertain. The V end was cut by 4 bases, the J end by 8 bases, with 11 bases between. CDR1 is SGHTA and CDR2 is FQGNSA in the germline V gene. The CDR3 totals 12 residues. CDR3 protein: CASSSPGRGYTF. In DNA form, the CDR3 reads TGTGCCAGCAGCTCCCCGGGGAGGGGCTACACCTTC.